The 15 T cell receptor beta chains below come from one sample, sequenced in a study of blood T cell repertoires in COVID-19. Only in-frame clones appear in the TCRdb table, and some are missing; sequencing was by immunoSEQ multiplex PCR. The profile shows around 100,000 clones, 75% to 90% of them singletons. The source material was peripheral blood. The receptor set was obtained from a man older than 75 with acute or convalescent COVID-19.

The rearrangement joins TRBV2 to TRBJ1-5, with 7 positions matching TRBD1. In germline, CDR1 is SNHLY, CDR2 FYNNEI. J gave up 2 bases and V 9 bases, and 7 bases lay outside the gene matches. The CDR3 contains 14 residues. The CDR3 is CASFQGEGNQPQHF. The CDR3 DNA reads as TGTGCCAGTTTTCAGGGGGAAGGCAATCAGCCCCAGCATTTT.

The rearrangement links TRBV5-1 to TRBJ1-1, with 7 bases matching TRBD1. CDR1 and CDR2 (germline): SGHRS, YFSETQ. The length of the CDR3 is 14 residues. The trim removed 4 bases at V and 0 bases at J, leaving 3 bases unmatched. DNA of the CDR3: TGCGCCAGCAGCCCGGGGACAGTGAACACTGAAGCTTTCTTT. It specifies CASSPGTVNTEAFF. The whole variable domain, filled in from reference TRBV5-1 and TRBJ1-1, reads KAGVTQTPRYLIKTRGQQVTLSCSPISGHRSVSWYQQTPGQGLQFLFEYFSETQRNKGNFPGRFSGRQFSNSRSEMNVSTLELGDSALYLCASSPGTVNTEAFFGQGTRLTVV.

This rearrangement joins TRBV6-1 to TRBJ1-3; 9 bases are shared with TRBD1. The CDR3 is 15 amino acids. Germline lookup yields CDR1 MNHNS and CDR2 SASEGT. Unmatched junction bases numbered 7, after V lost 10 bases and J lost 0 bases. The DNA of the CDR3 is TGTGCCACCGAGCGGACAGGGGTCTCTGGAAACACCATATATTTT. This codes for CATERTGVSGNTIYF.

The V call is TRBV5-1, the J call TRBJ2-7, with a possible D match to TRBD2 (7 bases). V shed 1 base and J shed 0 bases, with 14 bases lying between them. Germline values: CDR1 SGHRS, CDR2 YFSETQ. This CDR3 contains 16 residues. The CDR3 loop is CASSLSGGGSSYEQYF. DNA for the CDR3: TGCGCCAGCAGCTTGTCGGGGGGCGGGAGCTCCTACGAGCAGTACTTC.

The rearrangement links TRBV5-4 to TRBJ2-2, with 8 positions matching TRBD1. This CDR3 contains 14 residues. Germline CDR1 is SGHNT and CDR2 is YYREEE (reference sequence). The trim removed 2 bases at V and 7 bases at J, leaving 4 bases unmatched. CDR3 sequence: CASSFQGAGGELFF. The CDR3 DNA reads TGTGCCAGCAGCTTCCAGGGGGCCGGCGGGGAGCTGTTTTTT.

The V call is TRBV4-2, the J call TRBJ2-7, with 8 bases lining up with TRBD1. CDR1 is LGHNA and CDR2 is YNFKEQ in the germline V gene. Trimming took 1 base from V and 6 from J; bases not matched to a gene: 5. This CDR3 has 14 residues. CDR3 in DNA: TGTGCCAGCAGCCAAGGACAGGGGAAAGGCGAGCAGTACTTC. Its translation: CASSQGQGKGEQYF.

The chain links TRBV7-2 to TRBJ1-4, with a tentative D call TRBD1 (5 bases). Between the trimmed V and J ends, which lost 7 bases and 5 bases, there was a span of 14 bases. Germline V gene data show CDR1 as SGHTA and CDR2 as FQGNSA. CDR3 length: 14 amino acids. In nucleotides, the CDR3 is TGTGCCAGCACCCTGGGGCAGGAGAATGAAAAACTGTTTTTT. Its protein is CASTLGQENEKLFF.

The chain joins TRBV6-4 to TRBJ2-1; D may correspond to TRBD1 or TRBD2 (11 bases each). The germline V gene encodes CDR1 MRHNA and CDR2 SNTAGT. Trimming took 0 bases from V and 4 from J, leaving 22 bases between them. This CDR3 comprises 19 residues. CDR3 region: CASSDSGTGGTSGYNEQFF. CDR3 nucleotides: TGTGCCAGCAGTGACTCGGGGACAGGGGGGACTAGCGGTTACAATGAGCAGTTCTTC.

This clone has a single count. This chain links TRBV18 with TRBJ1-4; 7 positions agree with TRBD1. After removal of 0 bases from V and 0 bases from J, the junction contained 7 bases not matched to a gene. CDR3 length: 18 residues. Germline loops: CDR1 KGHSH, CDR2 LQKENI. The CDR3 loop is CASSPPGQRISTNEKLFF. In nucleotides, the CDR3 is TGTGCCAGCTCACCACCGGGACAGAGGATCTCAACTAATGAAAAACTGTTTTTT.

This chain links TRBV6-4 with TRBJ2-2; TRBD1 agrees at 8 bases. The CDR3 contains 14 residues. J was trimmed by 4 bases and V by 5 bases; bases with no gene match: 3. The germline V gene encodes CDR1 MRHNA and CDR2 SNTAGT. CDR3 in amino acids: CASSLQGGTGELFF. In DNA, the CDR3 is TGTGCCAGCAGTTTACAGGGGGGCACCGGGGAGCTGTTTTTT.

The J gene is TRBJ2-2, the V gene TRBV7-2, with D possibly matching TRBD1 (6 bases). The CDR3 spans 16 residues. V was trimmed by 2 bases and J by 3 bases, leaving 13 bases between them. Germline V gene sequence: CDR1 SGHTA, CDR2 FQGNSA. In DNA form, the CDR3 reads TGTGCCAGCAGCTTACTGGGCAGGGGAGACACCGGGGAGCTGTTTTTT. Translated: CASSLLGRGDTGELFF.

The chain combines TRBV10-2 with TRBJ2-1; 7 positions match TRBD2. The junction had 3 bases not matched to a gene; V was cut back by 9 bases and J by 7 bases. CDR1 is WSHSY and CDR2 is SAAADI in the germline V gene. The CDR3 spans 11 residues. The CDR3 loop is CASTSENEQFF. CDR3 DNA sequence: TGCGCCAGTACTAGCGAGAATGAGCAGTTCTTC.

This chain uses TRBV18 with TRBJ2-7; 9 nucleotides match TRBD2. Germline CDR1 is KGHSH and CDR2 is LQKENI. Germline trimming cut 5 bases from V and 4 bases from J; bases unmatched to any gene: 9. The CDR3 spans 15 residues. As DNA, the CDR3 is TGTGCCAGCTCATTGACTAGCGGAGAAAGGTACGAGCAGTACTTC. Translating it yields CASSLTSGERYEQYF.

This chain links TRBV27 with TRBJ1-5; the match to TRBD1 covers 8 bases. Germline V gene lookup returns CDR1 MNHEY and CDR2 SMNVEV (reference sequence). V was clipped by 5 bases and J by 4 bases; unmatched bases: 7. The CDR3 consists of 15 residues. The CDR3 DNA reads TGTGCCAGCAGTCCTGGGACAGGAGGGAATCAGCCCCAGCATTTT. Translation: CASSPGTGGNQPQHF.

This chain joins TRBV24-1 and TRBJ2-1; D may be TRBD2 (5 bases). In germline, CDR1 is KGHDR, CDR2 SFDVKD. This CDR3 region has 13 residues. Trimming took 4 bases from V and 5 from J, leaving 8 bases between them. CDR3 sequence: CATSELDHNEQFF. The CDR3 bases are TGTGCCACCAGTGAACTAGATCACAATGAGCAGTTCTTC.